This T cell receptor beta chain appears in the sequencing data of a study of blood T cell repertoires in COVID-19. About the research overall: Some COVID-19 samples were acute and others convalescent; all came from the United States, Italy and Spain.

Per the study methods: From reference gene primer amplification, estimates of nucleated cell counts were derived. TCRdb's table, derived via immunoSEQ multiplex PCR, lists solely in-frame clones and lacks some. For V, J and clone size, that table is used; D and trimming come from the DNA. The sample has 7,500 to 8,500 clones, about 73% seen once. The CDR3 runs to 17 residues. Germline loops: CDR1 SGHTA, CDR2 FQGNSA. The V and J ends lost 5 bases and 3 bases respectively, with 20 bases between them. V and J are TRBV7-2 and TRBJ1-3; perhaps TRBD1 as D (5 bases). This TCR was recovered from a human donor in a cohort sampled during active COVID-19. Material for sequencing was peripheral blood. In DNA, the CDR3 is TGTGCCAGCAGCCCTCCTGACCGGGGGTTAGGTGGAAACACCATATATTTT. It encodes CASSPPDRGLGGNTIYF.